This T cell receptor beta chain is drawn from a study of blood T cells in healthy people across ages. Combining a sample-barcoded 5' primer with a J-beta primer mix, a second PCR ran for roughly 7 to 12 cycles. MiXCR, applied by TCRdb to the 5' RACE reads, yields one record per CDR3 protein. The data contain 1,300,000 or so distinct CDR3 sequences, approximately 59% of them seen just once; the ten biggest clones take up 5.5% to 8%. With each sample, at least 5 micrograms of total RNA were extracted. V shed 4 bases and J shed 5 bases, with 18 bases lying between them. CDR3 length: 14 residues. CDR1 and CDR2 from the germline V gene are SQVTM and ANQGSEA. This clonotype was picked up a small number of times.

This clonotype was obtained from a man between 18 and 35 years old in good health. The specimen was blood. This sequence joins TRBV29-1 and TRBJ2-7; unclear D gene. The CDR3 coding sequence is TGCAGCGTTGCGCTAAGGACGGCCCCCCACGAGCAGTACTTC. Residues: CSVALRTAPHEQYF.